The 10 T cell receptor beta chains below come from one sample, sequenced in a study of cytomegalovirus exposure and HLA in healthy donors. Primers included in the PCR were 60 Vbeta and 13 Jbeta primers. The assay was immunoSEQ multiplex PCR, and TCRdb's table has in-frame clones only and misses some. The profile covers 100,000 or so clones, with 69% appearing a single time and roughly 3% taken by the ten largest. Sample: PBMCs. These receptors were collected from a man in his thirties or forties in good health and CMV-seronegative.

V gene TRBV5-6 combines with J gene TRBJ2-1; 9 bases map to TRBD1. The V gene's germline CDR1 is SGHDT and CDR2 YYEEEE. This CDR3 is built from 16 residues. With 0 bases clipped from V and 9 bases from J, the junction kept 10 bases outside the gene matches. CDR3 nucleotide sequence: TGTGCCAGCAGCTTGGGAGGGACAGGGCTTGGTAGTGAGCAGTTCTTC. It codes for CASSLGGTGLGSEQFF.

The V and J genes are TRBV28 and TRBJ2-1, with TRBD1 matching 11 bases. The CDR3 sequence is 20 residues long. The germline CDR1 and CDR2 sequences are MDHEN and SYDVKM. V was pared by 6 bases and J by 4 bases, with 20 bases of the junction left unmatched. The CDR3 sequence: CASRGTGGDREGLAYNEQFF. DNA of the CDR3: TGTGCCAGCAGGGGGACAGGGGGGGACCGGGAGGGCCTAGCGTACAATGAGCAGTTCTTC.

This clone came up a few times. The chain couples TRBV27 to TRBJ2-3; TRBD2 matches at 8 bases. Trimming took 5 bases from V and 4 from J; bases not matched to a gene: 11. CDR1 is MNHEY, CDR2 SMNVEV, per germline (reference sequence). This CDR3 is 16 amino acids long. This CDR3 reads CASSRLAPRGADTQYF. The CDR3 DNA reads as TGTGCCAGCAGTAGACTAGCGCCCAGAGGAGCAGATACGCAGTATTTT.

This chain connects TRBV6-5 to TRBJ2-1, with 11 bases fitting TRBD2. V lost 4 bases, J lost 9 bases, and 8 bases stayed unmatched. The CDR3 covers 15 residues. Germline CDR1 is MNHEY and CDR2 is SVGAGI. The CDR3 nucleotides read TGTGCCAGCAGTTCCACACTAGCGGGAGATACTGAGCAGTTCTTC. Its translation: CASSSTLAGDTEQFF.

The chain carries TRBV19 and TRBJ2-7; 7 bases line up with TRBD1. The germline V gene encodes CDR1 LNHDA and CDR2 SQIVND (reference sequence). The CDR3 loop spans 15 amino acids. J was trimmed by 2 bases and V by 5 bases; bases with no gene match: 9. Here the CDR3 DNA reads TGTGCCAGTAGTGGGAACAGGGGTCCGACCTACGAGCAGTACTTC. This sequence encodes CASSGNRGPTYEQYF.

J is TRBJ1-1 and V is TRBV7-9; 10 nucleotides align to TRBD1. Germline CDR1 reads SEHNR; CDR2 reads FQNEAQ (reference sequence). J gave up 3 bases and V 5 bases, and 15 bases lay outside the gene matches. The CDR3 is 18 amino acids. The CDR3 bases are TGTGCCAGCAGCGGGGAACCGGGACAGGGGAATGCGGACACTGAAGCTTTCTTT. It translates to CASSGEPGQGNADTEAFF. Full variable domain (rest looked up from reference TRBV7-9 and TRBJ1-1): DTGVSQNPRHKITKRGQNVTFRCDPISEHNRLYWYRQTLGQGPEFLTYFQNEAQLEKSRLLSDRFSAERPKGSFSTLEIQRTEQGDSAMYLCASSGEPGQGNADTEAFFGQGTRLTVV.

The gene calls are TRBV5-1 and TRBJ1-1, with a weak D call TRBD1 (5 bases). Germline values: CDR1 SGHRS, CDR2 YFSETQ. CDR3 size: 14 residues. V was pared by 5 bases and J by 0 bases, with 11 bases between. The CDR3 is CASRWGELNTEAFF. Here the CDR3 DNA reads TGCGCCAGCAGGTGGGGGGAGCTGAACACTGAAGCTTTCTTT.

The rearrangement links TRBV4-2 to TRBJ2-6, with D perhaps TRBD2 (5 bases). The CDR3 contains 17 residues. Trimming took off 4 bases at V and 1 base at J, with 14 bases between the two ends. Germline V gene sequence: CDR1 LGHNA, CDR2 YNFKEQ. CDR3 sequence reads: CASSPSGDLSGANVLTF. The CDR3, as DNA: TGTGCCAGCAGCCCCTCCGGGGATTTGTCTGGGGCCAACGTCCTGACTTTC.

As for this clone: Other DNA sequences within the sample encode an identical CDR3. The genes are TRBV11-3 and TRBJ1-3; no definite D call. Germline CDR1 reads SGHNT; CDR2 reads YENEEA. V was clipped by 1 base and J by 2 bases, with 9 bases between them. This CDR3 comprises 15 residues. The CDR3 loop reads CASSLGRTAGNTIYF. CDR3 nucleotide sequence: TGTGCCAGCAGCTTAGGCCGGACTGCTGGAAACACCATATATTTT.

The CDR3 sequence is CASSLQGARTEAFF. The CDR3 DNA reads as TGTGCCAGCAGTTTACAGGGGGCGCGCACTGAAGCTTTCTTT. This chain links TRBV27 with TRBJ1-1; 8 positions match TRBD1. CDR1 MNHEY and CDR2 SMNVEV come from the germline V gene (reference sequence). The trim removed 2 bases at V and 4 bases at J, leaving 3 bases unmatched. This CDR3 is 14 amino acids long.